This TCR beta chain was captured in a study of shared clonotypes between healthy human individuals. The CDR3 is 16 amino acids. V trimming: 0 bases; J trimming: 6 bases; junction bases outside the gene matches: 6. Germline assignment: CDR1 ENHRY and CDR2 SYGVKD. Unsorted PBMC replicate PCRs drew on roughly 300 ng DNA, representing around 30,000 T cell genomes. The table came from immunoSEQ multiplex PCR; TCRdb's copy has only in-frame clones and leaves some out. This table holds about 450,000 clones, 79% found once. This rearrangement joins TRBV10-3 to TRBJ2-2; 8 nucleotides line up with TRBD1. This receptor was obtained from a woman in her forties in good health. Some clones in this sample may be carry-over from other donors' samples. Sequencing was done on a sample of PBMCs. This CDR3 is CAISESRTGSSGELFF. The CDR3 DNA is TGTGCCATCAGTGAGTCGAGGACAGGGAGTTCCGGGGAGCTGTTTTTT.